This T cell receptor beta chain was observed in a study of T cells expressing NK-cell markers. Looked up from germline, CDR1 is SQVTM and CDR2 is ANQGSEA. This CDR3 is built from 15 residues. Reanalyzing the 5' RACE reads, TCRdb keeps one entry per CDR3 protein, without DNA. This sample's table has 350,000 to 500,000 distinct CDR3 sequences. This sequence was found in a woman between 18 and 69 years old in good health. The sequenced sample consisted of blood T cells: a sorted CD56 or NKG2C T cell subset, CD4+ or CD8+ T cells, or bulk PBMC T cells (not recorded which). This chain links TRBV29-1 with TRBJ2-2; TCRdb picks TRBD1, but there is no DNA to check that call. CDR3 amino acids: CSVVPGHLNTGELFF.